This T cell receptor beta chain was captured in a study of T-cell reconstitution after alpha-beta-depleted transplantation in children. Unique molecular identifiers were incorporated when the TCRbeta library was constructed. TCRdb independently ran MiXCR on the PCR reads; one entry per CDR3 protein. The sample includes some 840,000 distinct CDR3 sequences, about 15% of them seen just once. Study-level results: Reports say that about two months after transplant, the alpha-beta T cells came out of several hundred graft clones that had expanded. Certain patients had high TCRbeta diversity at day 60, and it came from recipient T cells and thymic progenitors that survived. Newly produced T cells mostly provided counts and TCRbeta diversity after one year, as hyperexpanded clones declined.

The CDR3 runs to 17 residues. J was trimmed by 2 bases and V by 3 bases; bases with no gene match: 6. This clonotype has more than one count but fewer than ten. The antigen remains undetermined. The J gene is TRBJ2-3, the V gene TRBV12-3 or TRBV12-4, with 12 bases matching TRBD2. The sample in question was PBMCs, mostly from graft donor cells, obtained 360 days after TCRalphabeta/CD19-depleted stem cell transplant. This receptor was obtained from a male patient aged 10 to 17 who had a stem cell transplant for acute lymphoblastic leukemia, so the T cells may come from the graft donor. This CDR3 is CASSFYSSGRVTDTQYF. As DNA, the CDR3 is TGTGCCAGCAGTTTTTATTCTAGCGGGAGGGTCACAGATACGCAGTATTTT.